A single sample is the source of the 18 T cell receptor beta chains below, sequenced in a study of blood T cell repertoires in COVID-19 (TCRdb year 2020). The method was the immunoSEQ multiplex PCR assay. As stored in TCRdb, this immuneACCESS dataset retains in-frame rearrangements with V and J assigned. A fraction of the clones does not appear; measured against another copy, unresolved V genes explain less than half of the discrepancy, and the remainder lacks a known reason. The sample contains roughly 320,000 clones, roughly 89% of them found a single time. The biggest ten clones account for approximately 1.8% of the sample. Sequences were obtained from peripheral blood. The receptor source for this set is a woman in her twenties or thirties with COVID-19, enrolled during active disease.

As DNA, the CDR3 is TGTGCCAGCAGCACGCAATTGGCCAATCAGCCCCAGCATTTT. Translating gives CASSTQLANQPQHF. V is TRBV21-1 and J is TRBJ1-5; the table names TRBD1, a call not compared with the DNA. TRBV21-1 is given as a pseudogene. The CDR3 contains 14 residues.

V is TRBV6-2 or TRBV6-3 and J is TRBJ1-2; 10 nucleotides line up with TRBD1. The CDR3 extends over 13 amino acids. The germline V gene encodes CDR1 MNHEY and CDR2 SVGEGT. V shed 2 bases and J 8 bases; nucleotides not matched to a gene: 2. The CDR3 bases are TGTGCCAGCAGTTACGGGACAGGGGAAGGCTACACCTTC. This codes for CASSYGTGEGYTF.

The gene calls are TRBV10-2 and TRBJ2-3; 8 nucleotides align to TRBD2. The CDR3 is 13 amino acids. Losses at the gene ends were 2 bases for V and 6 bases for J; bases not matched to a gene: 1. CDR1 and CDR2 from the germline V gene are WSHSY and SAAADI. The DNA for the CDR3 is TGCGCCAGCAGTGAGCAGCGGGGGGATACGCAGTATTTT. It yields the protein CASSEQRGDTQYF.

The V gene is TRBV11-1, the J gene TRBJ2-1, with 10 positions matching TRBD2. The CDR3 runs 16 residues. Germline CDR1 and CDR2: SGHAT and FQDESV (reference sequence). V was pared by 5 bases and J by 4 bases, with 8 bases of the junction left unmatched. The CDR3 reads CASSSKAGGSYNEQFF. The CDR3, as DNA: TGTGCCAGCAGCAGCAAAGCGGGGGGGTCTTACAATGAGCAGTTCTTC.

The chain combines TRBV11-2 with TRBJ1-6, with 9 nucleotides matching TRBD1. The V gene's germline CDR1 is SGHAT and CDR2 FQNNGV. The CDR3 is 14 amino acids. Germline trimming cut 0 bases from V and 10 bases from J; bases unmatched to any gene: 1. The CDR3 spells CASSLETGGSPLHF. CDR3 sequence (DNA): TGTGCCAGCAGCTTAGAAACAGGGGGCTCACCCCTCCACTTT.

The DNA of the CDR3 is TGTGCCACCCCGCGAATCCGACAGGGGCTGGATACCCAGTACTTC. It encodes CATPRIRQGLDTQYF. This chain connects TRBV6-5 to TRBJ2-5; 8 positions match TRBD1. From germline, CDR1 is MNHEY and CDR2 SVGAGI. The J segment lost 8 bases and the V segment lost 10 bases, leaving 18 bases of the junction unmatched. This CDR3 comprises 15 residues.

This chain uses TRBV2 with TRBJ2-7, with D hard to call. The CDR3 length is 12 residues. Germline V gives CDR1 SNHLY, CDR2 FYNNEI. Between the trimmed V and J ends, which lost 8 bases and 0 bases, there was a span of 8 bases. CDR3 nucleotides: TGTGCCAGCCGCGATGACTCCTACGAGCAGTACTTC. This sequence encodes CASRDDSYEQYF.

The genes are TRBV28 and TRBJ1-2, with 10 bases matching TRBD1. V lost 8 bases and J lost 4; bases outside the gene matches: 4. The V gene's germline CDR1 is MDHEN and CDR2 SYDVKM. CDR3 length: 13 amino acids. CDR3 in DNA: TGTGCCAGCGGACAGGGGGTGGGCTATGGCTACACCTTC. Translation: CASGQGVGYGYTF.

This clone was counted only a few times. This chain connects TRBV11-2 to TRBJ2-3, with a tentative D call TRBD1 (6 bases). Germline CDR1 and CDR2: SGHAT and FQNNGV. V was clipped by 3 bases and J by 5 bases, with 12 bases between them. The CDR3 totals 14 residues. The CDR3 DNA reads TGTGCCAGCAGCTTGGTAGGGGGTAGAGATACGCAGTATTTT. Its protein product is CASSLVGGRDTQYF.

The table lists this clone with a count of one. The J gene is TRBJ1-2, the V gene TRBV6-6; 7 bases agree with TRBD1. Germline assignment: CDR1 MNHNY and CDR2 SVGAGI (reference sequence). The CDR3 covers 15 residues. V dropped 0 bases and J dropped 6; count of bases not matched to a gene: 7. The CDR3 region is CASSYSGGRGDGYTF. Written as DNA, the CDR3 is TGTGCCAGCAGTTACTCTGGGGGCAGGGGGGATGGCTACACCTTC.

The chain couples TRBV5-1 to TRBJ2-3; D gene ambiguous. V was cut by 3 bases and J by 6 bases, with 11 bases left in between. This CDR3 spans 13 amino acids. Per germline, CDR1 SGHRS and CDR2 YFSETQ. The CDR3: CASSSVSSDTQYF. CDR3 sequence (DNA): TGCGCCAGCAGCTCGGTAAGCTCCGATACGCAGTATTTT.

The chain is built from TRBV23-1 and TRBJ2-6; 8 nucleotides line up with TRBD1. TRBV23-1 counts as an open reading frame of uncertain function. The V and J ends lost 5 bases and 0 bases, in that order; junction bases with no gene match: 9. This CDR3 region has 18 residues. The CDR3 loop is CASSTPGQASSGANVLTF. The CDR3 DNA reads TGCGCCAGCAGTACACCGGGACAGGCGAGCTCTGGGGCCAACGTCCTGACTTTC.

The chain recombines TRBV6-1 with TRBJ2-7, with D perhaps TRBD1 (5 bases). CDR1 and CDR2 (germline): MNHNS, SASEGT. The ends were cut back, 3 bases at V and 6 bases at J, with 12 bases in the middle. The CDR3 is 13 amino acids. The CDR3 bases are TGTGCCAGCAGTGACAGGGCGCTCCTCGAGCAGTACTTC. Its protein product is CASSDRALLEQYF.

The CDR3 nucleotides are TGTGCCAGCAGCCACCGGTGGGCGCGGGGACCCGAGCAGTACGTC. This codes for CASSHRWARGPEQYV. The chain combines TRBV7-8 with TRBJ2-7, with D possibly TRBD2 on 6 matching bases. V was cut by 5 bases and J by 6 bases, with 20 bases left in between. Germline loops: CDR1 SGHVS, CDR2 FQNEAQ. The CDR3 extends over 15 amino acids.

The rearrangement uses TRBV7-9 and TRBJ1-2; D perhaps matches TRBD1 (5 bases). The CDR3 is made up of 15 amino acids. V dropped 0 bases and J dropped 5 bases, with 13 bases sitting between them. The germline gives CDR1 SEHNR, CDR2 FQNEAQ (reference sequence). The CDR3 sequence: CASSLAVGTQYGYTF. The CDR3 nucleotides read TGTGCCAGCAGCTTAGCCGTGGGGACTCAATATGGCTACACCTTC.

The chain recombines TRBV29-1 with TRBJ2-7; TRBD1 might be the D (6 bases). The ends were cut back, 7 bases at V and 6 bases at J, with 16 bases in the middle. The CDR3 extends over 12 amino acids. The germline V gene encodes CDR1 SQVTM and CDR2 ANQGSEA. DNA of the CDR3: TGCAGCGCGCGCGTGACAGGTTTCGAGCAGTACTTC. Translated, it gives CSARVTGFEQYF.

This chain connects TRBV14 to TRBJ2-1; 9 nucleotides agree with TRBD1. CDR3 length: 15 amino acids. V lost 8 bases to trimming and J lost 4 bases; unmatched junction nucleotides: 9. Germline CDR1 is SGHDN and CDR2 is FVKESK. The CDR3 coding sequence is TGTGCCAGCGGACGACGGACAGGGGAGTACAATGAGCAGTTCTTC. It specifies CASGRRTGEYNEQFF. Complete variable domain (other parts from reference TRBV14 and TRBJ2-1): EAGVTQFPSHSVIEKGQTVTLRCDPISGHDNLYWYRRVMGKEIKFLLHFVKESKQDESGMPNNRFLAERTGGTYSTLKVQPAELEDSGVYFCASGRRTGEYNEQFFGPGTRLTVL.

The J gene is TRBJ2-2, the V gene TRBV5-1; D unclear. Germline V CDR1 and CDR2: SGHRS, YFSETQ. The CDR3 is made up of 13 amino acids. V gave up 0 bases and J gave up 3 bases, with 3 bases separating them. The CDR3 region is CASSLADTGELFF. CDR3 in DNA: TGCGCCAGCAGCTTGGCGGACACCGGGGAGCTGTTTTTT.